These 2 T cell receptor beta chains were sequenced from one sample in a study of CD8 T cells in ankylosing spondylitis. TCRdb called the 5' RACE reads again in MiXCR, with one record for every CDR3 protein. The sample has under 150,000 distinct CDR3 sequences; 7.5% to 9.5% are singletons. What was sequenced was synovial fluid, either unsorted or a sorted T cell fraction (not recorded which). These receptors came from a male donor with ankylosing spondylitis.

The chain combines TRBV6-1 with TRBJ2-1; D might be TRBD1 or TRBD2, each matching 5 bases. The CDR3 extends over 14 amino acids. Trimming cost V 7 bases and J 7 bases, with 17 bases left between them. Per the germline V gene, CDR1 is MNHNS and CDR2 is SASEGT. CDR3 nucleotide sequence: TGTGCCAGCATTGACAGCCGGGGCCTAAATGAGCAGTTCTTC. This gives the protein CASIDSRGLNEQFF.

This clonotype has at least ten counts. This chain connects TRBV10-3 to TRBJ1-2, with TRBD1 identical over 9 bases. The V gene's germline CDR1 is ENHRY and CDR2 SYGVKD. J gave up 1 base and V 4 bases, and 10 bases lay outside the gene matches. The CDR3 extends over 17 amino acids. Written as DNA, the CDR3 is TGTGCCATCAGTGTTAAGGACAGGGGAGACCTTAACTATGGCTACACCTTC. This gives the protein CAISVKDRGDLNYGYTF.